This TCR beta chain was recorded in a study of T cell responses to AZD1222 COVID-19 vaccine. Study results and caveats: Clonal diversity was possibly underestimated, and white British individuals and females predominated among donors. Spike-spanning, vaccine-associated CD4 TCRs were dominant at 160-218 and 743-854. Spike-specific TCR breadth and depth were elevated following two AZD1222 doses.

For this clone: Antigen: not known.

The germline V and J ends were trimmed by 2 bases and 3 bases, with 8 bases remaining between them. Germline CDR1 and CDR2: SGHRS and YFSETQ. There are 13 residues in the CDR3. Only in-frame clones appear in the TCRdb table, and some are missing; sequencing was by immunoSEQ multiplex PCR. The table has about 170,000 clones, around 90% seen once. The receptor was isolated from an adult in good health. The chain recombines TRBV5-1 with TRBJ1-2; the D is unclear. This sample comprised peripheral blood, obtained on day 0 of AZD1222 vaccination. CDR3 residues: CASSFDGDYGYTF. CDR3 DNA: TGCGCCAGCAGCTTCGACGGAGACTATGGCTACACCTTC.